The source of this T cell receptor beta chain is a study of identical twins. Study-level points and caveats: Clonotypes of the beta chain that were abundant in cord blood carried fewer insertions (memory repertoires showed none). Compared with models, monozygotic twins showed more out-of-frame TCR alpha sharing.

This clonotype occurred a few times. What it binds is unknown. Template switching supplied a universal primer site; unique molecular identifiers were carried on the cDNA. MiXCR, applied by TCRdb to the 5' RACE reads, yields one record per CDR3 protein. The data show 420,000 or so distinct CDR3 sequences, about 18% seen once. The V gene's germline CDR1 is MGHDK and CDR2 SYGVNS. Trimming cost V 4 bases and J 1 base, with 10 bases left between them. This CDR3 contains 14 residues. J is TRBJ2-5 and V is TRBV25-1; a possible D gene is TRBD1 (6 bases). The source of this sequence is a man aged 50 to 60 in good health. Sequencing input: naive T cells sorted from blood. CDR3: CASSAWTVQETQYF. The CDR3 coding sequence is TGTGCCAGCAGTGCGTGGACAGTCCAAGAGACCCAGTACTTC. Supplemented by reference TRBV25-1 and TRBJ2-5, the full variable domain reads EADIYQTPRYLVIGTGKKITLECSQTMGHDKMYWYQQDPGMELHLIHYSYGVNSTEKGDLSSESTVSRIRTEHFPLTLESARPSHTSQYLCASSAWTVQETQYFGPGTRLLVL.